These T cell receptor beta chains were read from a single sample in a study of T-cell reconstitution after alpha-beta-depleted transplantation in children. TCRdb called the PCR reads again in MiXCR, with one record for every CDR3 protein. This sample has hundreds of thousands of distinct CDR3 sequences; roughly 17% occur once, and the top ten carry approximately 1%. The specimen was PBMCs from the stem cell graft donor, collected from the stem cell graft. All receptors derive from a human donor who donated a stem cell graft to a child with acute myeloid leukemia. Each CDR3 is given with its conserved first and last residue. The D gene is left open where the match is weak. Clone size, where shown, is once, few, many, or a class for clones that have expanded.

d_call j_call clone_size v_call cdr3_nt cdr3_aa
. TRBJ1-1 many TRBV20-1 TGCAGTGCTTTGATTGGAGGCAGGGGAGGCACTGAAGCTTTCTTT CSALIGGRGGTEAFF
TRBD1 TRBJ2-5 many TRBV9 TGTGCCAGCAGCGGGACAGGTGGAGAGACCCAGTACTTC CASSGTGGETQYF
TRBD1 TRBJ1-2 many TRBV20-1 TGCAGTGCCCCCCCAGGGGGTGGGCTCTATGGCTACACCTTC CSAPPGGGLYGYTF
. TRBJ2-7 few TRBV11-2 TGTGCCAGCAGTCTCGCCGTAGACTATTCCTACGAGCAGTACTTC CASSLAVDYSYEQYF
. TRBJ1-1 few TRBV9 TGTGCCAGCAGCCCGGGAGGGGTTCGGACTGAAGCTTTCTTT CASSPGGVRTEAFF
TRBD2 TRBJ2-3 . TRBV11-3 TGTGCCAGCAGCCCAGCGGGGGGGCGCGATACGCAGTATTTT CASSPAGGRDTQYF
TRBD2 TRBJ2-7 many TRBV20-1 TGCAGTGCTAGAGAGAAACGGGGGGGCCCCTACGAGCAGTACTTC CSAREKRGGPYEQYF
TRBD2 TRBJ2-1 . TRBV5-1 TGCGCCAGCAGCTTACTGGGGACTAGCGATGAGCAGTTCTTC CASSLLGTSDEQFF
TRBD1 TRBJ2-1 . TRBV4-1 TGCGCCAGCAGCCAAGGTCCCAGGGCAGGGGGATACAATGAGCAGTTCTTC CASSQGPRAGGYNEQFF
TRBD1 TRBJ2-2 many TRBV20-1 TGCAGTGCTAGACCAGCCGGGACAGCGAACACCGGGGAGCTGTTTTTT CSARPAGTANTGELFF
TRBD1 TRBJ1-5 many TRBV12-3/TRBV12-4 TGTGCCAGCAGCCCTACAGGGGGTCGTCAGCCCCAGCATTTT CASSPTGGRQPQHF
. TRBJ2-1 many TRBV12-3/TRBV12-4 TGTGCCAGCAGTCGATCGGGATTCTACAATGAGCAGTTCTTC CASSRSGFYNEQFF
TRBD1 TRBJ2-2 many TRBV20-1 TGCAGTGCCCGGGACAGCGCGAACACCGGGGAGCTGTTTTTT CSARDSANTGELFF
. TRBJ2-4 many TRBV20-1 TGCAGTGCTGGAAGGATTCAGTACTTC CSAGRIQYF
TRBD1 TRBJ2-5 . TRBV25-1 TGTGCCAGCAGCCCCGGACAGGGGGCAGAGACCCAGTACTTC CASSPGQGAETQYF
. TRBJ1-1 few TRBV7-2 TGTGCCAGCAGCCAAACGTGGGGGGCGAGGGGCGCTGAAGCTTTCTTT CASSQTWGARGAEAFF
. TRBJ1-5 . TRBV28 TGTGCCAGCAAGCAGGGTGGGATTCAGCCCCAGCATTTT CASKQGGIQPQHF
. TRBJ1-6 once TRBV4-3 TGCGCCAGCAGCCAAGAAGCGGGGATTCTTACGCCCCTCCACTTT CASSQEAGILTPLHF
. TRBJ2-2 . TRBV3-1 TGTGCCAGCAGCCAAGGAACAGGGTTCGCCGGGGAGCTGTTTTTT CASSQGTGFAGELFF
. TRBJ2-3 many TRBV20-1 TGCAGTGCTGCCTTAGGGCCTACAGATACGCAGTATTTT CSAALGPTDTQYF
. TRBJ1-2 few TRBV11-2 TGTGCCAGCAGCTTAGGTGGTACCGGCTACACCTTC CASSLGGTGYTF
TRBD2 TRBJ2-3 few TRBV7-2 TGTGCCAGCAGCCCCAAGCGGGGGAACACAGATACGCAGTATTTT CASSPKRGNTDTQYF
. TRBJ2-1 many TRBV20-1 TGCAGTGCTCAGACACGGCCTTACAATGAGCAGTTCTTC CSAQTRPYNEQFF
. TRBJ2-5 many TRBV20-1 TGCAGTGCCCCAGAGAGGGGGACCCAGTACTTC CSAPERGTQYF
. TRBJ1-2 few TRBV7-2 TGTGCCAGCAGCTTGTACAACCATCCCGGCTACACCTTC CASSLYNHPGYTF
. TRBJ1-5 many TRBV20-1 TGCAGTGCTAGAGTTGGTGAGGGGCCGGGTCAGCCCCAGCATTTT CSARVGEGPGQPQHF
. TRBJ2-2 . TRBV30 TGTGCCTACGATGAAGGAGACACCGGGGAGCTGTTTTTT CAYDEGDTGELFF
TRBD1 TRBJ1-1 . TRBV6-1 TGTGCCACCCAGAGCCCGGGACAGGTAAAACCTGAAGCTTTCTTT CATQSPGQVKPEAFF
. TRBJ2-3 . TRBV7-9 TGTGCCAGCAGCGCCCAGGGGCGAAACACAGATACGCAGTATTTT CASSAQGRNTDTQYF
TRBD1 TRBJ2-1 many TRBV7-3 TGTGCCAGCAGCTCCCAGCTGACAGGGGTCAATGAGCAGTTCTTC CASSSQLTGVNEQFF
TRBD2 TRBJ2-5 many TRBV7-2 TGTGCCAGCAGCTTTAGCGGGGGGAGCGGGACCCAGTACTTC CASSFSGGSGTQYF
TRBD2 TRBJ2-5 many TRBV12-3/TRBV12-4 TGTGCCAGCAGTTTGGGACTAGCGGGGTCGTTTGGGGAGACCCAGTACTTC CASSLGLAGSFGETQYF
. TRBJ2-2 many TRBV15 TGTGCCACCGGCCAGGGAAACACCGGGGAGCTGTTTTTT CATGQGNTGELFF
. TRBJ1-6 . TRBV12-3/TRBV12-4 TGTGCCAGCAGTTTGTTCTATTTGGCAGGGGAGGCCTATAATTCACCCCTCCACTTT CASSLFYLAGEAYNSPLHF
. TRBJ2-1 few TRBV20-1 TGCAGTGCTAGAGATCCCGAGGCCTACAATGAGCAGTTCTTC CSARDPEAYNEQFF
. TRBJ2-1 few TRBV5-3 TGTGCCAGCCGAGGACGCGGGGTAATCCGTGGCTCCTACAATGAGCAGTTCTTC CASRGRGVIRGSYNEQFF
TRBD1 TRBJ1-2 . TRBV5-1 TGCGCCAGCAGTCAAACGACAGGGGGTAACTATGGCTACACCTTC CASSQTTGGNYGYTF
. TRBJ2-7 many TRBV15 TGTGCCACCAGAGCTAGATCGGGGTCCGAGCAGTACTTC CATRARSGSEQYF
. TRBJ1-2 many TRBV7-6 TGTGCCAGCAGCTCACCGGGCTACTATGGCTACACCTTC CASSSPGYYGYTF
. TRBJ2-3 few TRBV12-3/TRBV12-4 TGTGCCAGCAGTTTACAGCTCGGGAGCACAGATACGCAGTATTTT CASSLQLGSTDTQYF
. TRBJ2-4 . TRBV12-3/TRBV12-4 TGTGCCAGCAGTTTAGGAGGGGGTGTCAAAAACATTCAGTACTTC CASSLGGGVKNIQYF
TRBD1 TRBJ1-2 many TRBV20-1 TGCAGTGCTAGAGATCAAGCAGGGACAGCCTATGGCTACACCTTC CSARDQAGTAYGYTF
. TRBJ2-6 . TRBV7-6 TGTGCCAGCAGTCCAACCGGTGTGGAGGTGGCTGGGGCCAACGTCCTGACTTTC CASSPTGVEVAGANVLTF
. TRBJ2-1 few TRBV25-1 TGTGCCAGCGGAAGTAGCGGAAGCTCCTACAATGAGCAGTTCTTC CASGSSGSSYNEQFF
. TRBJ2-2 . TRBV4-3 TGCGCCAGCAGCCAAGAGTGGGGATCCGGGGAGCTGTTTTTT CASSQEWGSGELFF
. TRBJ2-2 few TRBV10-3 TGTGCCATCAGTGTAAAGGGGGATAACACCGGGGAGCTGTTTTTT CAISVKGDNTGELFF
. TRBJ2-1 few TRBV12-3/TRBV12-4 TGTGCCAGCAGTGCCGGACAGAATGAGCAGTTCTTC CASSAGQNEQFF
. TRBJ1-4 . TRBV7-9 TGTGCCAGCAGCTTGACGGGGTCTAATGAAAAACTGTTTTTT CASSLTGSNEKLFF
. TRBJ1-1 . TRBV2 TGTGCCAGCAATGTACAGAGGCGGAACACTGAAGCTTTCTTT CASNVQRRNTEAFF
. TRBJ1-2 . TRBV21-1 TGTGCCAGCATCCCGCGAGGGGTTAACTATGGCTACACCTTC CASIPRGVNYGYTF
TRBD2 TRBJ2-3 . TRBV6-1 TGTGCCAGCAGCCCACGAAGACTAGCGGGGGGGCACACAGATACGCAGTATTTT CASSPRRLAGGHTDTQYF
. TRBJ2-5 many TRBV6-1 TGTGCCAGCAGCGAGACCGTGGAGGGGCGAGAGACCCAGTACTTC CASSETVEGRETQYF
. TRBJ1-5 few TRBV20-1 TGCAGTGCTACGAACAGGGCTTATAGCAATCAGCCCCAGCATTTT CSATNRAYSNQPQHF
. TRBJ2-1 . TRBV6-1 TGTGCCAGCAACGAACGGCTGGGGGGGCCCCACAATGAGCAGTTCTTC CASNERLGGPHNEQFF
TRBD2 TRBJ2-3 many TRBV12-3/TRBV12-4 TGTGCCAGCAGTCCTGGGGGGGTAGCGCAGTATTTT CASSPGGVAQYF
. TRBJ2-6 few TRBV6-1 TGTGCCAGCAGTCTATCACGGAACCCCTCTGGGGCCAACGTCCTGACTTTC CASSLSRNPSGANVLTF
. TRBJ2-7 many TRBV20-1 TGCAGTGCTAGAGTTCCGGGCACAGACGAGCAGTACTTC CSARVPGTDEQYF
. TRBJ1-5 many TRBV4-2 TGTGCCAGCAGCCAAGATCTCCCCACCTATCAGCCCCAGCATTTT CASSQDLPTYQPQHF
. TRBJ1-1 few TRBV7-3 TGTGCCAGCAGCTTAGAGGGGGGGGCGGCTTTCTTT CASSLEGGAAFF